The text below deals with one T cell receptor beta chain. The sample originates from a study of control samples from healthy donors and cancer patients. CDR3 length: 11 residues. CDR1 SGHTA and CDR2 FQGNSA come from the germline V gene. V shed 5 bases and J shed 8 bases, with 8 bases lying between them. The protocol was immunoSEQ multiplex PCR, while the TCRdb copy is restricted to in-frame clones and leaves out a portion. The data contain 65,000 to 80,000 clones, roughly 90% of them singletons. The sequence derives from a woman aged 45-65 years with colorectal cancer. The chain is built from TRBV7-2 and TRBJ2-3, with a weak D call TRBD2 (6 bases). Sequenced input: PBMCs. The CDR3 reads CASSLGLTQYF. The CDR3 DNA follows: TGTGCCAGCAGCCTGGGACTTACGCAGTATTTT.